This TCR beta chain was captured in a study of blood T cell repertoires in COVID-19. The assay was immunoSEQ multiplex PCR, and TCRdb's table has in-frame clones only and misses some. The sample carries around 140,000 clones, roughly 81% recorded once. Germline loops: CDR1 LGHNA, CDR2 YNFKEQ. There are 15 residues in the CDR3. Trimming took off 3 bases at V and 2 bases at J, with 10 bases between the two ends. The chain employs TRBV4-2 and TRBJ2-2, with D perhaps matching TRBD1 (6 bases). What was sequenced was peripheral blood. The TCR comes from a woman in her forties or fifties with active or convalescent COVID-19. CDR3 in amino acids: CASSHEGHNTGELFF. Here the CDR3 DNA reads TGTGCCAGCAGCCACGAGGGACATAACACCGGGGAGCTGTTTTTT.